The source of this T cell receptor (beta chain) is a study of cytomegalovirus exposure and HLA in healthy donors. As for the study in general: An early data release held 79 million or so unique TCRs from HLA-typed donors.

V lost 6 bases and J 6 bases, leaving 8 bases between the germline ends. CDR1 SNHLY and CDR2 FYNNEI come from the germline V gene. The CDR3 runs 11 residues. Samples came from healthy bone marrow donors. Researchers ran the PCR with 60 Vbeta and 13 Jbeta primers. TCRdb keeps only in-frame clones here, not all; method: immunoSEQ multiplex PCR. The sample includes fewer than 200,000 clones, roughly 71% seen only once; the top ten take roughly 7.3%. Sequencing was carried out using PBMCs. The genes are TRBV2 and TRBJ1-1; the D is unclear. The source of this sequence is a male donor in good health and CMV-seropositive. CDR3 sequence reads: CASRLRAEAFF. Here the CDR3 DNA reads TGTGCCAGCAGGTTACGGGCTGAAGCTTTCTTT.